This T cell receptor (beta chain) was sequenced for a study of preoperative IRX-2 immunotherapy in early breast cancer. Trimming removed 1 base at V and 1 base at J, with 14 bases between. CDR3 length: 17 amino acids. Germline CDR1 and CDR2: LGHNT and FRNRAP. Sequencing was performed with immunoSEQ multiplex PCR; in TCRdb, only in-frame clones are kept and a portion is missing. This table holds 20,000 to 30,000 clones, around 80% found once. Treatment meaning: preoperative locoregional IRX-2 cytokine immunotherapy. Preoperative locoregional IRX-2 cytokine immunotherapy was tested in the phase Ib source study.

V usage is TRBV12-5 and J usage is TRBJ2-1, with no clear D. The sequenced sample was lymph node tissue, obtained after IRX-2 immunotherapy. The origin of this receptor is a human donor with breast cancer. CDR3 amino acids: CASGLGDWDGSYNEQFF. The CDR3 nucleotides read TGTGCTAGTGGTTTGGGCGATTGGGATGGGTCCTACAATGAGCAGTTCTTC.